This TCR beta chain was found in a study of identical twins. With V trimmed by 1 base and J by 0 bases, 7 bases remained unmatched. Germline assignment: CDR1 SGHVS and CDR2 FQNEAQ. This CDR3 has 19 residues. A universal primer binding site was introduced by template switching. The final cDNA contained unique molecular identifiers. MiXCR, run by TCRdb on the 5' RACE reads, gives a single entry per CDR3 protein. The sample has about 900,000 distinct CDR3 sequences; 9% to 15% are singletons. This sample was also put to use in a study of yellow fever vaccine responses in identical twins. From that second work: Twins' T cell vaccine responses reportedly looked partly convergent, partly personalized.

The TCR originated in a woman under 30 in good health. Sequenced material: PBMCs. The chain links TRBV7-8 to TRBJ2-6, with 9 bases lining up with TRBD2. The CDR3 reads CASSLDAIAGVSGANVLTF. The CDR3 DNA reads TGTGCCAGCAGCTTAGATGCCATAGCGGGAGTCTCTGGGGCCAACGTCCTGACTTTC.